This is a list of T cell receptor beta chains from one sample in a study of cytotoxic CD8 clonotypes in ibrutinib-treated CLL. Measured with immunoSEQ multiplex PCR; TCRdb has only the in-frame clones, and not every one. The table shows 150,000 or so clones, with approximately 80% occurring only once. The source was PBMCs, collected after 36 months of ibrutinib treatment. These receptors originate from a human donor with chronic lymphocytic leukemia. CDR3s include the opening cysteine and the closing phenylalanine or tryptophan. The D gene is left open where the match is weak. Clone size is given for some rows only: seen once, a few or many times, or a class if the clone is expanded.

>TRBJ2-1|.|.|TRBV29-1
TGCAGCGGGTCTATCGGGAGAGCCTACAATGAGCAGTTCTTC
CSGSIGRAYNEQFF
>TRBJ2-7|.|.|TRBV19
TGTGCCAGTAGTACCCAATACAGCTACGAGCAGTACTTC
CASSTQYSYEQYF
>TRBJ2-7|.|TRBD2|TRBV19
TGTGCCAGTAGTATTGTCACTAGCGGATCCTACGAGCAGTACTTC
CASSIVTSGSYEQYF
>TRBJ2-3|.|.|TRBV5-4
TGTGCCAGCAGCGGGCAAACAGATACGCAGTATTTT
CASSGQTDTQYF
>TRBJ1-4|.|.|TRBV12-5
TGTGCTAGTGGTTTGAACGGGACACGTAATGAAAAACTGTTTTTT
CASGLNGTRNEKLFF
>TRBJ1-1|few|.|TRBV13
TGTGCCAGCAGCTTAGTAGACACTGAAGCTTTCTTT
CASSLVDTEAFF
>TRBJ2-5|.|TRBD2|TRBV6-1
TGTGCCAGCAGACCCTTGACTAGCGGCCAAGAGACCCAGTACTTC
CASRPLTSGQETQYF
>TRBJ1-2|.|TRBD1|TRBV7-9
TGTGCCAGCAGCTGGGGGACAGGGGGCAAGTCTGGCTACACCTTC
CASSWGTGGKSGYTF
>TRBJ2-1|.|TRBD1|TRBV28
TGTGCCAGCGGATGGCCGGGACAGGGGGCCTTGGGCTCCTACAATGAGCAGTTCTTC
CASGWPGQGALGSYNEQFF
>TRBJ1-5|.|.|TRBV27
TGTGCCAGCAGTTTGGACCACAGGGCTAATCAGCCCCAGCATTTT
CASSLDHRANQPQHF
>TRBJ1-1|.|.|TRBV5-6
TGTGCCAGCAGCTTGGCCTGGAGGATGAACACTGAAGCTTTCTTT
CASSLAWRMNTEAFF
>TRBJ2-5|.|TRBD2|TRBV5-1
TGCGCCAGCAGCGGCGGGAGAAGAGAGACCCAGTACTTC
CASSGGRRETQYF
>TRBJ2-1|.|.|TRBV5-1
TGCGCCAGCAGCTCCCATCTCGGGGACGGCAGACTCAATGAGCAGTTCTTC
CASSSHLGDGRLNEQFF
>TRBJ1-1|.|.|TRBV19
TGTGCCAGTAGTATCGGCACCATGAACACTGAAGCTTTCTTT
CASSIGTMNTEAFF
>TRBJ2-1|once|.|TRBV10-1
TGCGCCAGCAGTGAGTCCGAAGACTCCAGGAGGTTCTTC
CASSESEDSRRFF
>TRBJ2-7|few|.|TRBV5-6
TGTGCCAGCAGCTTGGTTGGCAGCTACGAGCAGTACTTC
CASSLVGSYEQYF
>TRBJ1-5|.|.|TRBV6-6
TGTGCCAGCAGTACGGACCCCGGGGGCTGGCCCCAGCATTTT
CASSTDPGGWPQHF
>TRBJ1-1|.|.|TRBV7-8
TGTGCCAGCAGCTTAGGCCAGGGGACTGAAGCTTTCTTT
CASSLGQGTEAFF
>TRBJ1-3|.|.|TRBV6-1
TGTGCCAGCAGTGAAGCGCCTGGGGGGCTAACCGTTGGAAACACCATATATTTT
CASSEAPGGLTVGNTIYF
>TRBJ1-1|.|.|TRBV5-1
TGCGCCAGCAGCTTGGGCCCAGATTTAATGAACACTGAAGCTTTCTTT
CASSLGPDLMNTEAFF
>TRBJ2-1|few|TRBD1|TRBV2
TGTGCCAGCAGTAACGATGGGACAGGGTACAATGAGCAGTTCTTC
CASSNDGTGYNEQFF
>TRBJ1-1|.|.|TRBV13
TGTGCCAGCACCCACGGGGGGAACACTGAAGCTTTCTTT
CASTHGGNTEAFF
>TRBJ2-2|few|TRBD1|TRBV6-1
TGTGCCAGCAGTAAGGGGGCGAGTGGGGAGCTGTTTTTT
CASSKGASGELFF
>TRBJ2-3|.|.|TRBV5-1
TGCGCCAGCAGCTTGAATAGGCCCGGCGCAGATACGCAGTATTTT
CASSLNRPGADTQYF
>TRBJ2-7|.|TRBD2|TRBV2
TGTGCCAGCACGAGCGGGAGGGCCGAGTACGAGCAGTACTTC
CASTSGRAEYEQYF
>TRBJ1-2|.|.|TRBV6-5
TGTGCCAGCAGCCAAGGAGGGGGGGGCTATGGCTACACCTTC
CASSQGGGGYGYTF
>TRBJ1-1|.|.|TRBV11-2
TGTGCCAGCAGCTTAGAACCGTACACTGAAGCTTTCTTT
CASSLEPYTEAFF
>TRBJ1-6|.|TRBD1|TRBV27
TGTGCCAGCAGTTTGAGGTTGGACAGGGCTTCGGCCCTCCACTTT
CASSLRLDRASALHF
>TRBJ2-3|.|.|TRBV2
TGTGCCAGTATACGAGGGGTATACACAGATACGCAGTATTTT
CASIRGVYTDTQYF
>TRBJ1-2|few|TRBD1|TRBV9
TGTGCCAGCAGCGTTGGGACAGCCTTTAACTATGGCTACACCTTC
CASSVGTAFNYGYTF
>TRBJ2-2|.|.|TRBV5-1
TGCGCCAGCAGCTTGGTGGCCCGGCGGGGCACCGGGGAGCTGTTTTTT
CASSLVARRGTGELFF
>TRBJ1-1|.|TRBD1|TRBV6-5
TGTGCCAGCAGTTCACAGGGGACGTTGGAAGCTTTCTTT
CASSSQGTLEAFF
>TRBJ2-3|few|.|TRBV4-2
TGTGCCAGCAGCCAAGATCTTAGGGGAACAGATACGCAGTATTTT
CASSQDLRGTDTQYF
>TRBJ2-2|.|TRBD1|TRBV10-3
TGTGCCATCACCCCTGGGACAGGGTACACCGGGGAGCTGTTTTTT
CAITPGTGYTGELFF
>TRBJ2-7|.|.|TRBV5-4
TGTGCCAGCAGCCCCCTCCCGGGACTCAGTTCCTACGAGCAGTACTTC
CASSPLPGLSSYEQYF
>TRBJ2-7|few|TRBD2|TRBV11-2
TGTGCCAGCAGCCAAGGACTAGCGCCACAGCCCCCATACGAGCAGTACTTC
CASSQGLAPQPPYEQYF
>TRBJ1-4|.|.|TRBV10-3
TGTGCCATCAGTGAGTCGCCAGGGGTAACAACTGAAAAACTGTTTTTT
CAISESPGVTTEKLFF
>TRBJ2-7|once|.|TRBV6-1
TGTGCCAGCGGGAACAGGAACTACGAGCAGTACTTC
CASGNRNYEQYF